Presented here are 27 T cell receptor beta chains from one specimen sequenced in a study of T cells in Graves' hyperthyroidism and ophthalmopathy. TCR beta CDR3 regions were amplified from RNA transcripts. The primer set for the first-round RT-PCR of the TCR CDR3 was HTBI. TCRdb reprocessed the multiplex PCR reads via MiXCR and lists one record per CDR3 protein. The table lists 500,000 to 650,000 distinct CDR3 sequences, roughly 15% of them singletons. The sample was blood. The source of these receptors is a woman aged 45-65 years with Graves' ophthalmopathy.

This clonotype has at least ten counts. This chain links TRBV28 with TRBJ1-1, with TRBD1 identical over 7 bases. CDR1 is MDHEN, CDR2 SYDVKM, per germline. Trimming removed 2 bases from V and 1 base from J; junction bases left unmatched: 13. The CDR3 runs 18 residues. CDR3 loop: CASSLETGEGTSNTEAFF. The CDR3 bases are TGTGCCAGCAGTTTAGAAACAGGGGAAGGGACATCGAACACTGAAGCTTTCTTT.

The table lists this clonotype with a few counts. Here the CDR3 reads CASSYQLGQVPIYNEQFF. The CDR3 DNA is TGTGCCAGCAGTTATCAACTTGGACAGGTCCCCATATACAATGAGCAGTTCTTC. The chain employs TRBV6-2 or TRBV6-3 and TRBJ2-1, with 7 positions matching TRBD1. CDR3 size: 18 residues. Germline V gene lookup returns CDR1 MNHEY and CDR2 SVGEGT. V trimming: 3 bases; J trimming: 4 bases; junction bases outside the gene matches: 15.

This clonotype has a handful of counts. This chain joins TRBV12-3 or TRBV12-4 and TRBJ2-3; D gene unclear. There are 15 residues in the CDR3. Trimming stripped 2 bases from V and 2 bases from J, with 11 bases between. CDR3 DNA: TGTGCCAGCAGTTTAAAACGAGAGTCCACAGATACGCAGTATTTT. It is translated as CASSLKRESTDTQYF.

The CDR3: CASRGTAISGANVLTF. The CDR3 nucleotides read TGTGCCAGCAGGGGAACAGCAATCTCTGGGGCCAACGTCCTGACTTTC. The chain joins TRBV6-1 to TRBJ2-6; D is unclear. The CDR3 consists of 16 residues. CDR1 and CDR2 from the germline V gene are MNHNS and SASEGT. V was clipped by 6 bases and J by 0 bases, with 12 bases between them.

This clonotype was detected a few times. The chain employs TRBV20-1 and TRBJ2-5; D ambiguous. Germline CDR1 is DFQATT and CDR2 is SNEGSKA (reference sequence). The CDR3 covers 11 residues. V lost 2 bases to trimming and J lost 4 bases, with 5 bases between them. The CDR3 region has the DNA TGCAGTGCTAGATACGCAGAGACCCAGTACTTC. This gives the protein CSARYAETQYF.

The rearrangement uses TRBV28 and TRBJ2-3; TRBD2 matches 7 bases. Trimming at V came to 4 bases and at J to 0 bases, leaving 13 bases not matched to a gene. Germline CDR1 MDHEN, CDR2 SYDVKM. The CDR3 covers 18 residues. The CDR3 spells CASSSSRTRVPSTDTQYF. In DNA form, the CDR3 reads TGTGCCAGCAGTTCCTCGAGGACTAGGGTTCCTAGCACAGATACGCAGTATTTT.

This clonotype came up a few times. The rearrangement joins TRBV5-1 to TRBJ1-5; D may be TRBD1 (6 bases). Per germline, CDR1 SGHRS and CDR2 YFSETQ. The CDR3 is made up of 15 amino acids. Trimming stripped 4 bases from V and 6 bases from J, with 17 bases between. The CDR3 sequence is CASSEQGSHGQPQHF. As DNA, the CDR3 is TGCGCCAGCAGCGAACAGGGTAGCCATGGTCAGCCCCAGCATTTT.

This clonotype showed up many times. The chain combines TRBV27 with TRBJ2-7; 9 nucleotides line up with TRBD2. The V segment lost 5 bases and the J segment 2 bases; nucleotides outside the gene matches: 4. Looked up from germline, CDR1 is MNHEY and CDR2 is SMNVEV (reference sequence). CDR3 size: 14 residues. The CDR3 DNA is TGTGCCAGCAGTGTGACTAGCGGACCCTACGAGCAGTACTTC. Translating gives CASSVTSGPYEQYF.

This clonotype was observed a few times. The rearrangement uses TRBV7-2 and TRBJ1-6, with D unresolved. CDR3 length: 13 residues. V dropped 5 bases and J dropped 9 bases, with 11 bases sitting between them. The germline V gene encodes CDR1 SGHTA and CDR2 FQGNSA. CDR3 DNA sequence: TGTGCCAGCAGCGCTCCCTGGGGTTCACCCCTCCACTTT. Translation: CASSAPWGSPLHF.

This clonotype showed up just a few times. This chain uses TRBV12-3 or TRBV12-4 with TRBJ2-5, with 11 bases fitting TRBD2. J gave up 5 bases and V 6 bases, and 14 bases lay outside the gene matches. The CDR3 covers 17 residues. This CDR3 reads CASSRLAGGGLRETQYF. In nucleotides, the CDR3 is TGTGCCAGCAGCCGGCTAGCGGGAGGAGGGTTAAGGGAGACCCAGTACTTC.

Only a few counts were recorded for this clonotype. J is TRBJ2-7 and V is TRBV4-1; the D is unclear. This CDR3 comprises 14 residues. Germline loops: CDR1 MGHRA, CDR2 YSYEKL. Trimming shortened V by 1 base and J by 2 bases, and 9 bases separated the two germline ends. The CDR3 here is CASSQVGRPYEQYF. The CDR3 coding sequence is TGCGCCAGCAGCCAAGTGGGAAGACCCTACGAGCAGTACTTC.

The CDR3 protein is CASSTPTDTQYF. CDR3 in DNA: TGTGCCAGCAGCACCCCGACAGATACGCAGTATTTT. The chain employs TRBV7-9 and TRBJ2-3; D is unresolved. This CDR3 comprises 12 residues. V lost 5 bases, J lost 3 bases, and 6 bases lay in between. Germline V gene data show CDR1 as SEHNR and CDR2 as FQNEAQ (reference sequence). Filled out from reference TRBV7-9 and TRBJ2-3, the complete variable domain reads DTGVSQNPRHKITKRGQNVTFRCDPISEHNRLYWYRQTLGQGPEFLTYFQNEAQLEKSRLLSDRFSAERPKGSFSTLEIQRTEQGDSAMYLCASSTPTDTQYFGPGTRLTVL.

CDR3: CSARDLMDRASTGELFF. CDR3 DNA: TGCAGTGCTAGAGATCTCATGGACAGGGCTAGCACCGGGGAGCTGTTTTTT. The V call is TRBV20-1, the J call TRBJ2-2; TRBD1 agrees at 8 bases. The V segment lost 0 bases and the J segment 4 bases; nucleotides outside the gene matches: 10. This CDR3 has 17 amino acids. CDR1 is DFQATT, CDR2 SNEGSKA, per germline (reference sequence).

This clonotype was recorded at least ten times. J is TRBJ2-5 and V is TRBV27, with a weak D call TRBD2 (6 bases). V was cut by 0 bases and J by 2 bases, with 10 bases left in between. The CDR3 runs 15 residues. Germline V gene data show CDR1 as MNHEY and CDR2 as SMNVEV (reference sequence). CDR3 in DNA: TGTGCCAGCAGTTTATCTCCCGGGACTCAAGAGACCCAGTACTTC. Its translation: CASSLSPGTQETQYF.

This clonotype has only a few counts. This chain uses TRBV9 with TRBJ2-7; the match to TRBD2 covers 12 bases. V lost 0 bases, J lost 0 bases, and 7 bases stayed unmatched. The CDR3 runs to 18 residues. The V gene's germline CDR1 is SGDLS and CDR2 YYNGEE. The CDR3 DNA reads as TGTGCCAGCAGCGTAGACCCCCTAGCGGGAGGGAGCTCCTACGAGCAGTACTTC. Its translation: CASSVDPLAGGSSYEQYF.

This clonotype has at least ten counts. The genes are TRBV30 and TRBJ1-3; D unclear. The CDR3 covers 15 residues. Trimming removed 2 bases from V and 3 bases from J, with 14 bases in between. CDR1 and CDR2 from the germline V gene are GTSNPN and SVGIG (reference sequence). The CDR3 DNA follows: TGTGCCTGGAGTTTAGACCCGGGGAGTGGAAACACCATATATTTT. This encodes CAWSLDPGSGNTIYF. Filled out from reference TRBV30 and TRBJ1-3, the complete variable domain reads SQTIHQWPATLVQPVGSPLSLECTVEGTSNPNLYWYRQAAGRGLQLLFYSVGIGQISSEVPQNLSASRPQDRQFILSSKKLLLSDSGFYLCAWSLDPGSGNTIYFGEGSWLTVV.

Many counts were recorded for this clonotype. The chain joins TRBV5-1 to TRBJ2-4; TRBD1 matches 8 bases. J gave up 6 bases and V 2 bases, and 4 bases lay outside the gene matches. From germline, CDR1 is SGHRS and CDR2 YFSETQ. This CDR3 contains 14 residues. CDR3 region: CASSFKTGGNIQYF. CDR3 coding DNA: TGCGCCAGCAGCTTTAAAACAGGGGGAAACATTCAGTACTTC. The full variable domain, with the rest looked up from reference TRBV5-1 and TRBJ2-4, is KAGVTQTPRYLIKTRGQQVTLSCSPISGHRSVSWYQQTPGQGLQFLFEYFSETQRNKGNFPGRFSGRQFSNSRSEMNVSTLELGDSALYLCASSFKTGGNIQYFGAGTRLSVL.

This clonotype showed up just once. The J gene is TRBJ2-7, the V gene TRBV29-1; TRBD2 agrees at 8 bases. The J segment lost 1 base and the V segment lost 3 bases, leaving 8 bases of the junction unmatched. CDR1 SQVTM and CDR2 ANQGSEA come from the germline V gene. This CDR3 is built from 15 residues. For the CDR3, the DNA is TGCAGCGTTGACCCCTCGAGCGGGAGTTCCTACGAGCAGTACTTC. It codes for CSVDPSSGSSYEQYF.

This sequence joins TRBV6-5 and TRBJ1-4; D is undetermined. Per germline, CDR1 MNHEY and CDR2 SVGAGI. The V gene lost 2 bases and the J gene lost 8 bases, with 12 bases spanning the gap. The length of the CDR3 is 14 residues. The CDR3 region has the DNA TGTGCCAGCAGTTACGGGAGGGTGGGAGAAAAACTGTTTTTT. It is translated as CASSYGRVGEKLFF.

This clonotype was found many times. The chain employs TRBV7-6 and TRBJ1-1; D not certain. The CDR3 is 18 residues long. V lost 0 bases to trimming and J lost 1 base, with 18 bases between them. Germline V CDR1 and CDR2: SGHVS, FNYEAQ. The CDR3 region has the DNA TGTGCCAGCAGCTTAGCTCCTCCAGAGCTCGTTGGGAACACTGAAGCTTTCTTT. Protein sequence: CASSLAPPELVGNTEAFF.

This clonotype occurred a few times. The chain combines TRBV7-9 with TRBJ2-7, with D possibly being TRBD2 (5 bases). In germline, CDR1 is SEHNR, CDR2 FQNEAQ (reference sequence). The CDR3 has 14 amino acids. V shed 4 bases and J shed 4 bases, with 14 bases lying between them. CDR3 sequence (DNA): TGTGCCAGCAGCTCATCACGGACTTCGTACGAGCAGTACTTC. Protein product: CASSSSRTSYEQYF.

This clonotype was counted a few times. V gene TRBV27 combines with J gene TRBJ2-3, with 9 bases identical to TRBD2. Trimming cost V 6 bases and J 2 bases; bases outside gene matches: 6. The germline V gene has CDR1 MNHEY and CDR2 SMNVEV (reference sequence). CDR3 length equals 15 residues. This chain's CDR3 is CASRGLAGPTDTQYF. The CDR3 bases are TGTGCCAGCAGGGGCCTAGCGGGACCCACAGATACGCAGTATTTT.

This clonotype was seen at least ten times. The V and J genes are TRBV28 and TRBJ2-6; a possible D gene is TRBD1 (5 bases). Trimming cost V 9 bases and J 3 bases, with 15 bases left between them. This CDR3 has 15 residues. Germline assignment: CDR1 MDHEN and CDR2 SYDVKM. For the CDR3, the DNA is TGTGCCAGTATATCCAGGGAATTTGGGGCCAACGTCCTGACTTTC. It specifies CASISREFGANVLTF.

This clonotype was found many times. The V and J genes are TRBV20-1 and TRBJ1-1; 7 bases align to TRBD1. The CDR3 has 15 residues. Germline CDR1 is DFQATT and CDR2 is SNEGSKA (reference sequence). The V and J ends lost 6 bases and 1 base, in that order; junction bases with no gene match: 11. The CDR3 DNA reads TGCAGTGCCCCCTTGTCGGGACAGAGGAACACTGAAGCTTTCTTT. Translated: CSAPLSGQRNTEAFF.

This clonotype occurred a few times. The CDR3 here is CASSGGESPEAFF. CDR3 bases: TGTGCCAGCAGCGGGGGGGAGAGTCCCGAAGCTTTCTTT. The rearrangement uses TRBV7-9 and TRBJ1-1; possibly TRBD1 for D (5 bases). The CDR3 has 13 residues. V lost 5 bases and J lost 8, with 15 bases in between. From germline, CDR1 is SEHNR and CDR2 FQNEAQ (reference sequence).

Ten or more counts support this clonotype. The chain joins TRBV18 to TRBJ2-2; no reliable D call. This CDR3 has 15 amino acids. V was shortened by 3 bases and J by 1 base, with 9 bases between the two germline ends. CDR1 is KGHSH, CDR2 LQKENI, per germline. This chain's CDR3 is CASSPGPRNTGELFF. The DNA of the CDR3 is TGTGCCAGCTCACCTGGACCGAGGAACACCGGGGAGCTGTTTTTT.

J is TRBJ2-7 and V is TRBV6-2 or TRBV6-3, with TRBD1 matching 7 bases. The ends lost 8 bases at V and 0 bases at J; junction bases unmatched: 22. The CDR3 sequence is 19 residues long. CDR1 is MNHEY and CDR2 is SVGEGT in the germline V gene. This CDR3 reads CASHNKQGTRPLSSYEQYF. In DNA form, the CDR3 reads TGTGCCAGCCACAACAAACAGGGGACGAGGCCTCTTAGCTCCTACGAGCAGTACTTC.